These 15 T cell receptor beta chains share one sample of origin, sequenced in a study of blood T cell repertoires in COVID-19. Sequencing used immunoSEQ multiplex PCR; TCRdb keeps in-frame clones, though not all of them. The sample holds fewer than 120,000 clones; approximately 80% are singletons and the top ten take about 17%. What was sequenced was peripheral blood. The receptor set was obtained from a woman aged 60-75 years with acute or convalescent COVID-19.

This clone was recorded a few times. DNA for the CDR3: TGTGCCTGGAGTGGACGACTATACAATGAGCAGTTCTTC. Translated, it gives CAWSGRLYNEQFF. The chain is built from TRBV30 and TRBJ2-1; a possible D gene is TRBD2 (5 bases). V lost 1 base and J lost 4, with 8 bases in between. Looked up from germline, CDR1 is GTSNPN and CDR2 is SVGIG (reference sequence). The CDR3 consists of 13 residues. The full variable domain, completed using reference TRBV30 and TRBJ2-1, is SQTIHQWPATLVQPVGSPLSLECTVEGTSNPNLYWYRQAAGRGLQLLFYSVGIGQISSEVPQNLSASRPQDRQFILSSKKLLLSDSGFYLCAWSGRLYNEQFFGPGTRLTVL.

The chain uses TRBV24-1 and TRBJ2-3; weak D call: TRBD2 (5 bases). The V end was cut by 2 bases, the J end by 1 base, with 12 bases between. CDR3 size: 16 residues. Germline V gene lookup returns CDR1 KGHDR and CDR2 SFDVKD. CDR3 residues: CATSDSLGRGTDTQYF. CDR3 bases: TGTGCCACCAGTGATTCCCTCGGGCGGGGCACAGATACGCAGTATTTT.

The rearrangement uses TRBV7-8 and TRBJ1-4, with a possible D match to TRBD1 (5 bases). Germline V lookup: CDR1 SGHVS, CDR2 FQNEAQ. The CDR3 totals 14 residues. V lost 5 bases, J lost 5 bases, and 12 bases lay in between. The CDR3 region has the DNA TGTGCCAGCAGCCAAAGACAGTTAAATGAAAAACTGTTTTTT. Encoded protein: CASSQRQLNEKLFF.

The rearrangement joins TRBV30 to TRBJ1-2; D is unresolved. The CDR3 extends over 12 amino acids. Trimming pared 0 bases from V and 8 bases from J, leaving 10 bases between. The germline V gene encodes CDR1 GTSNPN and CDR2 SVGIG (reference sequence). The CDR3, as DNA: TGTGCCTGGAGTGTAACTCGTTGGGGCTACACCTTC. Residues: CAWSVTRWGYTF.

The rearrangement joins TRBV3-1 (or the pseudogene TRBV3-2) to TRBJ2-3, with unresolved D. V was shortened by 1 base and J by 5 bases, with 7 bases between the two germline ends. Germline V gene data show CDR1 as LGHDT and CDR2 as YNNKEL (reference sequence). The CDR3 is 13 residues long. The CDR3 is CASSQVLLDTQYF. The DNA for the CDR3 is TGTGCCAGCAGCCAAGTCCTACTAGATACGCAGTATTTT.

The chain joins TRBV19 to TRBJ1-1; the match to TRBD1 covers 7 bases. This CDR3 spans 13 amino acids. Germline CDR1 LNHDA, CDR2 SQIVND (reference sequence). J gave up 11 bases and V 9 bases, and 15 bases lay outside the gene matches. This CDR3 is CASNRDSLNRAFF. The CDR3 bases are TGTGCCAGCAACCGGGACAGCTTGAATCGGGCTTTCTTT. The full variable domain, in which reference TRBV19 and TRBJ1-1 provide the parts outside the CDR3, is DGGITQSPKYLFRKEGQNVTLSCEQNLNHDAMYWYRQDPGQGLRLIYYSQIVNDFQKGDIAEGYSVSREKKESFPLTVTSAQKNPTAFYLCASNRDSLNRAFFGQGTRLTVV.

V and J are TRBV11-2 and TRBJ2-6; no clear D gene. Germline CDR1 and CDR2: SGHAT and FQNNGV. The V and J ends lost 5 bases and 4 bases respectively, with 9 bases between them. CDR3 length equals 14 residues. The CDR3 DNA is TGTGCCAGCAGCCCCTCCTTCGGGGCCAACGTCCTGACTTTC. Its protein product is CASSPSFGANVLTF. Drawing the rest from reference TRBV11-2 and TRBJ2-6, the complete variable domain is EAGVAQSPRYKIIEKRQSVAFWCNPISGHATLYWYQQILGQGPKLLIQFQNNGVVDDSQLPKDRFSAERLKGVDSTLKIQPAKLEDSAVYLCASSPSFGANVLTFGAGSRLTVL.

The chain has TRBV10-3 and TRBJ2-7; D may be TRBD1 (6 bases). V was trimmed by 11 bases and J by 1 base, leaving 15 bases between them. CDR1 and CDR2 (germline): ENHRY, SYGVKD. There are 13 residues in the CDR3. CDR3 in DNA: TGTGCCGCTTGCCGGACAGATTCCTACGAGCAGTACTTC. This sequence encodes CAACRTDSYEQYF.

This rearrangement joins TRBV19 to TRBJ2-1; maybe TRBD2 (6 bases). V was clipped by 3 bases and J by 4 bases, with 13 bases between them. Germline V lookup: CDR1 LNHDA, CDR2 SQIVND (reference sequence). The length of the CDR3 is 15 residues. Here the CDR3 DNA reads TGTGCCAGTAGTATGGAGGGGCAACCTTACAATGAGCAGTTCTTC. This translates into CASSMEGQPYNEQFF.

This clone was counted once. The J gene is TRBJ2-7, the V gene TRBV27, with D perhaps TRBD1 (5 bases). The CDR3 extends over 15 amino acids. Deletions cut 5 bases from V and 1 base from J, with 15 bases between. Germline assignment: CDR1 MNHEY and CDR2 SMNVEV (reference sequence). CDR3 sequence (DNA): TGTGCCAGCAGTCCCAGACCAGACAGATCCTACGAGCAGTACTTC. Translation: CASSPRPDRSYEQYF.

The gene calls are TRBV7-8 and TRBJ1-2, with 9 bases fitting TRBD1. J lost 5 bases, V lost 7 bases, and 11 bases had no gene match. This CDR3 is 15 amino acids long. Germline V gene sequence: CDR1 SGHVS, CDR2 FQNEAQ. CDR3: CASTLRSGQGYGYTF. CDR3 DNA sequence: TGTGCCAGCACCCTTAGGTCGGGACAGGGTTATGGCTACACCTTC.

This chain joins TRBV9 and TRBJ2-7; 8 positions agree with TRBD1. This CDR3 has 14 amino acids. The germline V gene encodes CDR1 SGDLS and CDR2 YYNGEE. V gave up 4 bases and J gave up 2 bases; unmatched junction bases: 5. The CDR3 region is CASSPGQATYEQYF. In DNA, the CDR3 is TGTGCCAGCAGCCCGGGACAGGCAACCTACGAGCAGTACTTC.

The CDR3 bases are TGTGCCAGTAGTAGCCCAGCTAGCGACTATGGCTACACCTTC. It encodes CASSSPASDYGYTF. This chain joins TRBV19 and TRBJ1-2; no clear D gene. Trimming removed 4 bases from V and 3 bases from J, with 12 bases in between. Looked up from germline, CDR1 is LNHDA and CDR2 is SQIVND (reference sequence). CDR3 length: 14 amino acids.

The chain couples TRBV7-8 to TRBJ2-1, with a possible D match to TRBD1 (5 bases). Germline V lookup: CDR1 SGHVS, CDR2 FQNEAQ. The CDR3 is 15 amino acids. Trimming took 3 bases from V and 0 from J, leaving 9 bases between them. The DNA of the CDR3 is TGTGCCAGCAGCTTTGACAGCCTCTCCTACAATGAGCAGTTCTTC. As protein: CASSFDSLSYNEQFF.

This chain connects TRBV9 to TRBJ1-2; D not resolved. Germline lookup yields CDR1 SGDLS and CDR2 YYNGEE. V gave up 4 bases and J gave up 0 bases, with 10 bases separating them. CDR3 length equals 14 residues. This CDR3 is CASSPWEANYGYTF. CDR3 coding DNA: TGTGCCAGCAGCCCATGGGAGGCTAACTATGGCTACACCTTC.